The clone carrying this T cell receptor beta chain appeared a few times. The data derive from a study of cytomegalovirus exposure and HLA in healthy donors. The PCR made use of 60 Vbeta and 13 Jbeta primers. Profiling relied on immunoSEQ multiplex PCR, and the TCRdb table lists in-frame clones only, not all of them. This table has about 94,000 clones, 6% to 9% appearing once. The sample comprised PBMCs. The sequence was obtained from a man aged 45-60 years in good health and CMV-seronegative.

CDR3 region: CASSSGQGRSNEKLFF. CDR3 sequence (DNA): TGTGCCAGCAGCTCCGGACAGGGGCGGTCTAATGAAAAACTGTTTTTT. V usage is TRBV7-9 and J usage is TRBJ1-4; 9 bases agree with TRBD1. Germline V lookup: CDR1 SEHNR, CDR2 FQNEAQ (reference sequence). The length of the CDR3 is 16 residues. The V segment lost 4 bases and the J segment 3 bases; nucleotides outside the gene matches: 6.